One and the same sample provided the 10 T cell receptor beta chains below, sequenced in a study of Ad26.COV2.S vaccination and SARS-CoV-2 variants. Measured with immunoSEQ multiplex PCR; TCRdb has only the in-frame clones, and not every one. Here the sample spans about 350,000 clones, about 88% being singletons. Treatment specified: some 19 received Ad26.COV2.S at low or high dose, single or two shots; a few received placebo; per-sample allocation not given. At day 63 after the first vaccine or placebo injection, samples were drawn. The sample was peripheral blood, taken in a trial of Ad26.COV2.S vaccine versus placebo. These receptors all come from a person between 18 and 59 years old who received the Ad26.COV2.S COVID-19 vaccine or a placebo.

This chain's CDR3 is CSASSQGAVEQFF. CDR3 coding DNA: TGCAGTGCTAGTTCACAGGGGGCGGTTGAGCAGTTCTTC. The genes are TRBV20-1 and TRBJ2-1, with 9 positions matching TRBD1. The CDR3 is 13 amino acids. With V trimmed by 3 bases and J by 9 bases, 6 bases remained unmatched. Germline CDR1 and CDR2: DFQATT and SNEGSKA (reference sequence).

The rearrangement joins TRBV19 to TRBJ2-1, with D perhaps TRBD1 or TRBD2 (5 bases each). CDR1 is LNHDA and CDR2 is SQIVND in the germline V gene (reference sequence). The V gene lost 6 bases and the J gene lost 2 bases, with 14 bases spanning the gap. The CDR3 spans 15 residues. The CDR3 protein is CASSRDGLPYNEQFF. The CDR3 DNA reads TGTGCCAGTAGCCGGGACGGCCTTCCCTACAATGAGCAGTTCTTC.

The rearrangement joins TRBV10-3 to TRBJ2-4; TRBD2 matches 8 bases. Germline-derived CDR1 and CDR2 are ENHRY and SYGVKD. J was trimmed by 7 bases and V by 5 bases; bases with no gene match: 7. The CDR3 sequence is 14 residues long. In DNA, the CDR3 is TGTGCCATCAGTAGCGGGAGTGGGGGGAACATTCAGTACTTC. This gives the protein CAISSGSGGNIQYF.

J is TRBJ1-5 and V is TRBV10-3; 7 bases map to TRBD1. Germline CDR1 is ENHRY and CDR2 is SYGVKD. CDR3 size: 16 residues. V shed 3 bases, J shed 7 bases, and the junction held 12 bases outside the gene matches. The CDR3 loop is CAISDDRAGFGQPQHF. In DNA, the CDR3 is TGTGCCATCAGTGATGACAGGGCAGGGTTTGGGCAGCCCCAGCATTTT.

The V call is TRBV30, the J call TRBJ2-5, with unresolved D. V was shortened by 0 bases and J by 5 bases, with 19 bases between the two germline ends. This CDR3 region has 16 residues. Germline lookup yields CDR1 GTSNPN and CDR2 SVGIG (reference sequence). The CDR3 region is CAWSVNGVTLRETQYF. CDR3 nucleotides: TGTGCCTGGAGTGTAAACGGAGTCACGTTGCGGGAGACCCAGTACTTC.

J is TRBJ2-1 and V is TRBV18; TRBD2 matches at 10 bases. V dropped 2 bases and J dropped 4; count of bases not matched to a gene: 5. CDR1 KGHSH and CDR2 LQKENI come from the germline V gene. CDR3 length equals 16 residues. This CDR3 is CASSPGRTSGYNEQFF. CDR3 DNA: TGTGCCAGCTCACCAGGTAGGACTAGCGGTTACAATGAGCAGTTCTTC.

The gene calls are TRBV30 and TRBJ1-2; 7 bases map to TRBD1. The length of the CDR3 is 13 residues. Losses at the gene ends were 1 base for V and 4 bases for J; bases not matched to a gene: 3. The germline CDR1 and CDR2 sequences are GTSNPN and SVGIG (reference sequence). The CDR3 coding sequence is TGTGCCTGGAGTGCAGGGGGTGGCTATGGCTACACCTTC. Protein product: CAWSAGGGYGYTF. The full variable domain, its missing parts supplied by reference TRBV30 and TRBJ1-2, is SQTIHQWPATLVQPVGSPLSLECTVEGTSNPNLYWYRQAAGRGLQLLFYSVGIGQISSEVPQNLSASRPQDRQFILSSKKLLLSDSGFYLCAWSAGGGYGYTFGSGTRLTVV.

This chain uses TRBV6-5 with TRBJ1-6; maybe TRBD1 (5 bases). CDR3 length: 16 residues. V lost 3 bases to trimming and J lost 1 base, with 10 bases between them. Per the germline V gene, CDR1 is MNHEY and CDR2 is SVGAGI. The CDR3 here is CASSYQGLSYNSPLHF. Here the CDR3 DNA reads TGTGCCAGCAGTTATCAGGGTCTTTCCTATAATTCACCCCTCCACTTT.

The rearrangement joins TRBV7-2 to TRBJ2-7; D remains unclear. CDR1 and CDR2 (germline): SGHTA, FQGNSA. The V end was cut by 1 base, the J end by 3 bases, with 13 bases between. The CDR3 sequence is 15 residues long. The CDR3 DNA sequence: TGTGCCAGCAGCTTAGGAGGACCGGAGATCTACGAGCAGTACTTC. Protein product: CASSLGGPEIYEQYF.

The rearrangement joins TRBV6-6 to TRBJ2-7; 7 bases match TRBD2. The CDR3 covers 14 residues. Trimming took 2 bases from V and 3 from J; bases not matched to a gene: 4. Germline CDR1 MNHNY, CDR2 SVGAGI (reference sequence). The CDR3 loop is CASSYGLADYEQYF. The CDR3, as DNA: TGTGCCAGCAGTTACGGGCTAGCGGACTACGAGCAGTACTTC.